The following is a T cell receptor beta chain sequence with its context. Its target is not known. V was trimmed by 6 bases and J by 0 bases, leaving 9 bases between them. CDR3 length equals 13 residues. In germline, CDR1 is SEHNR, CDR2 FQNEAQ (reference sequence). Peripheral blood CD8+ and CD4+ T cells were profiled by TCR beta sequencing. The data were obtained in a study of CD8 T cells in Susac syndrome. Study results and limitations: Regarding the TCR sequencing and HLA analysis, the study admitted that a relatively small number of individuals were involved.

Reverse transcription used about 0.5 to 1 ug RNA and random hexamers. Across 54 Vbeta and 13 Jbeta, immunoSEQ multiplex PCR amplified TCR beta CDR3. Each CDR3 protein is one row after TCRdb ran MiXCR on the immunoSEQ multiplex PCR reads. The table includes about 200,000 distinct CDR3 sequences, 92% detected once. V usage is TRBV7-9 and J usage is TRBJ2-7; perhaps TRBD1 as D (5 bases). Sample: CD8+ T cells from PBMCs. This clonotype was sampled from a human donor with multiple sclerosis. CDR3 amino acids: CASRGDSSYEQYF. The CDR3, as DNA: TGTGCCAGCAGAGGAGACAGCTCCTACGAGCAGTACTTC.